This T cell receptor (beta chain) was found in a study of T cell responses to AZD1222 COVID-19 vaccine. This CDR3 is built from 13 residues. The germline V and J ends were trimmed by 3 bases and 4 bases, with 9 bases remaining between them. The germline V gene encodes CDR1 SNHLY and CDR2 FYNNEI. Using immunoSEQ multiplex PCR, the repertoire was profiled, and TCRdb retains in-frame clones only, with some absent. This sample has around 200,000 clones; roughly 88% occur once, and the top ten carry approximately 0.49%. For this clone: Its antigen is as yet unknown.

Regarding the study as a whole: Spike regions recognized by vaccine-associated CD4 TCRs spanned the protein, led by 160-218 and 743-854. Donor demographics were predominantly white British with a female majority; clonal diversity may be underestimated. Reportedly, nearly half of unique spike TCRs recognized epitopes outside B.1.351/B.1.1.7 mutations. With two AZD1222 doses given, Spike-specific TCR breadth and depth both rose.

This chain links TRBV2 with TRBJ1-2, with D uncertain. This sequence was found in an adult in good health. Sequencing was performed on peripheral blood, taken on day 0 of AZD1222 vaccination. The CDR3 sequence is CASSEWQIYGYTF. CDR3 bases: TGTGCCAGCAGTGAGTGGCAGATCTATGGCTACACCTTC.